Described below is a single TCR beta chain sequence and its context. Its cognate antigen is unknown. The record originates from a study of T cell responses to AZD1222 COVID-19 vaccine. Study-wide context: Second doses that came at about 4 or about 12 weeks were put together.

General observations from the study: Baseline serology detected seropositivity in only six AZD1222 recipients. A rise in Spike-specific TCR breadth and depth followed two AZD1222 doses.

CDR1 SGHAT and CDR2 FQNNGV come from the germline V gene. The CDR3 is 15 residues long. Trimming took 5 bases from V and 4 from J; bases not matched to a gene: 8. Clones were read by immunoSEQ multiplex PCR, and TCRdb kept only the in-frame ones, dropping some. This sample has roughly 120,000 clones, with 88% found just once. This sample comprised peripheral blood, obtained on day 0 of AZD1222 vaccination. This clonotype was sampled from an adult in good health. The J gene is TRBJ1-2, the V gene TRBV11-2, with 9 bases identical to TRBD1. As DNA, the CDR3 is TGTGCCAGCAGCCCCGGACAGGGGAGCGTCTATGGCTACACCTTC. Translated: CASSPGQGSVYGYTF.